These 13 T cell receptor beta chains came from one sample sequenced in a study of T cells after posttransplantation cyclophosphamide (dated by TCRdb to about 2016). Receptor amplification or capture employed the immunoSEQ multiplex PCR assay. In TCRdb, the immuneACCESS table is reduced to in-frame sequences with V and J assigned. These tables do not hold every clone; where another copy was compared, an unresolved V gene accounts for under half, and the others remain unexplained. Recorded for this sample are more than 3,000 clones; 78% of them occurred a single time. 20% to 25% of the sample is taken by the ten largest. Sequenced input: memory CD8+ T cells sorted from blood. Receptors originate from a woman aged 60 to 75 in good health, CMV-negative, and a related stem cell transplant donor.

The rearrangement uses TRBV7-9 and TRBJ2-7, with a tentative D call TRBD2 (5 bases). The V gene lost 4 bases and the J gene lost 3 bases, with 13 bases spanning the gap. CDR1 and CDR2 from the germline V gene are SEHNR and FQNEAQ (reference sequence). The CDR3 totals 14 residues. This CDR3 is CASSSVSDFYEQYV. The CDR3 nucleotides read TGTGCCAGCAGCTCCGTGTCGGACTTCTACGAGCAGTACGTC.

The rearrangement joins TRBV6-1 to TRBJ2-3; TRBD2 aligns across 9 bases. This CDR3 is built from 15 residues. CDR1 MNHNS and CDR2 SASEGT come from the germline V gene. V gave up 6 bases and J gave up 3 bases; unmatched junction bases: 7. In nucleotides, the CDR3 is TGTGCCAGCAGCCGAATTAGCGGGGGTACAGATACGCAGTATTTT. Its translation is CASSRISGGTDTQYF.

The sample holds a few counts of this clone. This CDR3 is CASRREESSYEQYF. As DNA, the CDR3 is TGTGCCAGCAGACGGGAAGAGAGCTCCTACGAGCAGTACTTC. This chain links TRBV28 with TRBJ2-7, with a tentative D call TRBD2 (5 bases). The CDR3 totals 14 residues. Trimming left V 6 bases short and J 0 bases short, with 12 bases between. Germline V gene sequence: CDR1 MDHEN, CDR2 SYDVKM. The full variable domain, rest sourced from reference TRBV28 and TRBJ2-7, is DVKVTQSSRYLVKRTGEKVFLECVQDMDHENMFWYRQDPGLGLRLIYFSYDVKMKEKGDIPEGYSVSREKKERFSLILESASTNQTSMYLCASRREESSYEQYFGPGTRLTVT.

This chain uses TRBV7-9 with TRBJ2-7; 10 nucleotides match TRBD1. Germline V gene data show CDR1 as SEHNR and CDR2 as FQNEAQ (reference sequence). V lost 5 bases to trimming and J lost 2 bases; unmatched junction nucleotides: 6. This CDR3 is 15 amino acids long. The CDR3 reads CASSPRQGATYEQYF. In nucleotides, the CDR3 is TGTGCCAGCAGCCCTCGACAGGGGGCAACCTACGAGCAGTACTTC.

This clone turned up a few times. The chain recombines TRBV9 with TRBJ2-2; weak D call: TRBD1 (5 bases). The CDR3 loop spans 16 amino acids. V lost 3 bases and J 3 bases, leaving 15 bases between the germline ends. Germline V gene sequence: CDR1 SGDLS, CDR2 YYNGEE. The CDR3 spells CASSDQGIIDTGELFF. The DNA of the CDR3 is TGTGCCAGCAGCGACCAGGGTATAATCGACACCGGGGAGCTGTTTTTT.

The chain joins TRBV2 to TRBJ2-7; 7 bases match TRBD2. This CDR3 comprises 15 residues. CDR1 SNHLY and CDR2 FYNNEI come from the germline V gene. V lost 8 bases and J lost 6; bases outside the gene matches: 16. CDR3 residues: CASLATGGGVGEQYF. The CDR3, as DNA: TGTGCCAGCCTCGCTACGGGGGGAGGAGTCGGCGAGCAGTACTTC.

The J gene is TRBJ2-2, the V gene TRBV7-9; 9 bases are shared with TRBD1. This CDR3 has 12 amino acids. Looked up from germline, CDR1 is SEHNR and CDR2 is FQNEAQ (reference sequence). The junction had 2 bases not matched to a gene; V was cut back by 9 bases and J by 6 bases. The CDR3 loop reads CASRQGAGELFF. CDR3 DNA: TGTGCCAGTAGACAGGGGGCCGGGGAGCTGTTTTTT.

V gene TRBV28 combines with J gene TRBJ2-3; TRBD1 matches at 9 bases. The CDR3 has 15 residues. From germline, CDR1 is MDHEN and CDR2 SYDVKM. V shed 2 bases, J shed 5 bases, and the junction held 5 bases outside the gene matches. CDR3 in DNA: TGTGCCAGCAGTTTAGGGACAGGGATGCAAGATACGCAGTATTTT. Translating gives CASSLGTGMQDTQYF.

The chain is built from TRBV7-2 and TRBJ1-5; a possible D gene is TRBD1 (6 bases). Germline V lookup: CDR1 SGHTA, CDR2 FQGNSA. This CDR3 spans 15 amino acids. Trimming cost V 3 bases and J 2 bases, with 11 bases left between them. CDR3 bases: TGTGCCAGCAGCTTGCTGGGGGCGGGCAATCAGCCCCAGCATTTT. Its translation: CASSLLGAGNQPQHF. Together with reference TRBV7-2 and TRBJ1-5, the CDR3 gives the full variable domain: GAGVSQSPSNKVTEKGKDVELRCDPISGHTALYWYRQSLGQGLEFLIYFQGNSAPDKSGLPSDRFSAERTGGSVSTLTIQRTQQEDSAVYLCASSLLGAGNQPQHFGDGTRLSIL.

The table lists this clone with a count of one. Other nucleotide sequences in the sample specify the same CDR3. This rearrangement joins TRBV4-3 to TRBJ2-1; D is possibly TRBD2 (5 bases). V lost 0 bases and J 9 bases, leaving 12 bases between the germline ends. The CDR3 runs to 14 residues. Germline V gives CDR1 LGHNA, CDR2 YSLEER. This CDR3 reads CASSQDLSGGEQFF. For the CDR3, the DNA is TGCGCCAGCAGCCAAGATCTCAGCGGAGGTGAGCAGTTCTTC.

This rearrangement joins TRBV4-3 to TRBJ2-7; maybe TRBD1 (6 bases). V shed 0 bases and J shed 12 bases, with 21 bases lying between them. The CDR3 is 15 amino acids. CDR1 and CDR2 (germline): LGHNA, YSLEER. The CDR3 coding sequence is TGCGCCAGCAGCCAAGAAGGGGGTATCCCTACTACTAGGTACGTC. Protein: CASSQEGGIPTTRYV.

The genes are TRBV4-1 and TRBJ2-2, with D tentatively TRBD1 (6 bases). The germline V gene has CDR1 MGHRA and CDR2 YSYEKL. Trimming stripped 0 bases from V and 4 bases from J, with 12 bases between. The CDR3 consists of 16 residues. The CDR3 DNA reads TGCGCCAGCAGCCAAGAGCAGACAGGCCTCACCGGGGAGCTGTTTTTT. Translated, it gives CASSQEQTGLTGELFF.

V gene TRBV9 combines with J gene TRBJ2-3; 7 positions match TRBD2. V gave up 6 bases and J gave up 3 bases; unmatched junction bases: 4. There are 13 residues in the CDR3. CDR1 SGDLS and CDR2 YYNGEE come from the germline V gene. In DNA form, the CDR3 reads TGTGCCAGCACCCCGGGGGGTACAGATACGCAGTATTTT. Translating gives CASTPGGTDTQYF.